The 10 T cell receptor beta chains below come from one sample, sequenced in a study of beta chain features in type 1 diabetes. The study reverse transcribed the entire isolated RNA, so it sequenced expressed TCRB transcripts. Measured with immunoSEQ multiplex PCR; TCRdb has only the in-frame clones, and not every one. The sample has about 230,000 clones, about 10% seen once; the top ten hold 0.03% to 0.035%. Material: naive CD4+ T cells from blood. The source of these receptors is a woman under 30 in good health.

The genes are TRBV25-1 and TRBJ1-1; 9 bases line up with TRBD1. V dropped 8 bases and J dropped 6; count of bases not matched to a gene: 10. Germline CDR1 MGHDK, CDR2 SYGVNS. The CDR3 has 14 amino acids. CDR3 sequence: CASVRTGDAPEAFF. As DNA, the CDR3 is TGTGCCAGCGTACGGACAGGGGACGCGCCTGAAGCTTTCTTT.

This clone was counted a few times. The chain combines TRBV30 with TRBJ2-3; 13 nucleotides match TRBD2. Germline V lookup: CDR1 GTSNPN, CDR2 SVGIG (reference sequence). V shed 2 bases and J 5 bases; nucleotides not matched to a gene: 10. This CDR3 has 17 residues. The CDR3 DNA reads as TGTGCCTGGAGTAAAGGAACTAGCGGGGGGGCCGGAGATACGCAGTATTTT. Protein product: CAWSKGTSGGAGDTQYF.

The rearrangement links TRBV25-1 to TRBJ2-1; 11 bases fit TRBD2. CDR1 is MGHDK and CDR2 is SYGVNS in the germline V gene. V shed 3 bases, J shed 7 bases, and the junction held 5 bases outside the gene matches. The CDR3 has 15 amino acids. The CDR3 DNA sequence: TGTGCCAGCAGTGAGACTAGCGGGGTGGGGAATGAGCAGTTCTTC. Protein product: CASSETSGVGNEQFF. Combining the CDR3 with reference TRBV25-1 and TRBJ2-1 gives the whole variable domain EADIYQTPRYLVIGTGKKITLECSQTMGHDKMYWYQQDPGMELHLIHYSYGVNSTEKGDLSSESTVSRIRTEHFPLTLESARPSHTSQYLCASSETSGVGNEQFFGPGTRLTVL.

This clone has a handful of counts. The chain joins TRBV15 to TRBJ2-7; tentatively, D is TRBD2 (6 bases). V gave up 1 base and J gave up 4 bases, with 8 bases separating them. The CDR3 is made up of 13 amino acids. Germline CDR1 is LNHNV and CDR2 is YYDKDF (reference sequence). DNA for the CDR3: TGTGCCACCAGCAGAGGAGCGGGTTACGAGCAGTACTTC. Translated: CATSRGAGYEQYF.

The rearrangement links TRBV30 to TRBJ1-6; D call uncertain. Germline CDR1 GTSNPN, CDR2 SVGIG (reference sequence). Trimming stripped 5 bases from V and 8 bases from J, with 19 bases between. The CDR3 is made up of 15 amino acids. Written as DNA, the CDR3 is TGTGCCTGGGGCCCCTCCGGGAGTTCTTATTCACCCCTCCACTTT. It codes for CAWGPSGSSYSPLHF.

This clone has more than one count but fewer than ten. This CDR3 reads CASDGLAGVWTEETQYF. The CDR3 bases are TGTGCCAGCGACGGACTAGCGGGAGTTTGGACAGAAGAGACCCAGTACTTC. The chain links TRBV2 to TRBJ2-5, with 13 bases that match TRBD2. With 8 bases clipped from V and 3 bases from J, the junction kept 12 bases outside the gene matches. This CDR3 is built from 17 residues. Germline CDR1 is SNHLY and CDR2 is FYNNEI.

This clone has more than one count but fewer than ten. The rearrangement links TRBV18 to TRBJ2-5; 8 positions match TRBD2. The CDR3 has 17 residues. CDR1 is KGHSH, CDR2 LQKENI, per germline. With V trimmed by 1 base and J by 5 bases, 12 bases remained unmatched. The CDR3 bases are TGTGCCAGCTCACCACGGAGCGGGAGTAGGCTTGGGGAGACCCAGTACTTC. Amino acid sequence: CASSPRSGSRLGETQYF.

This clone showed up just a few times. The chain uses TRBV9 and TRBJ2-2; tentatively, D is TRBD1 (6 bases). CDR3 length: 16 amino acids. Deletions cut 0 bases from V and 5 bases from J, with 14 bases between. Germline CDR1 reads SGDLS; CDR2 reads YYNGEE. CDR3 bases: TGTGCCAGCAGCGTAGAAACAGGGCTGGGTACCGGGGAGCTGTTTTTT. Amino acids: CASSVETGLGTGELFF.

This chain uses TRBV5-1 with TRBJ2-3, with D maybe TRBD2 (5 bases). The germline gives CDR1 SGHRS, CDR2 YFSETQ. The V gene lost 0 bases and the J gene lost 2 bases, with 10 bases spanning the gap. The CDR3 is 15 amino acids. This CDR3 is CASSLDGVPTDTQYF. The CDR3 bases are TGCGCCAGCAGCTTGGACGGGGTTCCCACAGATACGCAGTATTTT.

This clone was observed many times. In nucleotides, the CDR3 is TGCAGCGTTGCATACAGGGCAAGGTTGCTCACTGAAGCTTTCTTT. Translating it yields CSVAYRARLLTEAFF. V and J are TRBV29-1 and TRBJ1-1; TRBD1 is a possible D gene (6 bases). CDR3 size: 15 residues. Germline V CDR1 and CDR2: SQVTM, ANQGSEA. Trimming pared 4 bases from V and 4 bases from J, leaving 19 bases between.